A single sample is the source of the 8 T cell receptor beta chains below, sequenced in a study of shared clonotypes between healthy human individuals. Sequencing used immunoSEQ multiplex PCR; TCRdb keeps in-frame clones, though not all of them. The repertoire consists of 450,000 to 500,000 clones, with about 85% occurring once and the leading ten covering more than 9.5%. What was sequenced was PBMCs. The receptors were sampled from a middle-aged woman in good health. Some clones in this sample may be carry-over from other donors' samples.

This clone was detected only once. The rearrangement links TRBV5-1 to TRBJ1-1; TRBD1 is a possible D gene (6 bases). CDR1 is SGHRS and CDR2 is YFSETQ in the germline V gene. This CDR3 comprises 14 residues. V dropped 6 bases and J dropped 2 bases, with 14 bases sitting between them. CDR3 bases: TGCGCCAGCATGCGCGGGGGGCAAAACACTGAAGCTTTCTTT. Translating it yields CASMRGGQNTEAFF. The variable domain in full, completed from reference TRBV5-1 and TRBJ1-1, reads KAGVTQTPRYLIKTRGQQVTLSCSPISGHRSVSWYQQTPGQGLQFLFEYFSETQRNKGNFPGRFSGRQFSNSRSEMNVSTLELGDSALYLCASMRGGQNTEAFFGQGTRLTVV.

The V gene is TRBV18, the J gene TRBJ2-3; D is possibly TRBD1 or TRBD2 (5 bases each). The CDR3 is 14 amino acids. With 4 bases removed from V and 6 bases from J, the gap between germline ends came to 14 bases. In germline, CDR1 is KGHSH, CDR2 LQKENI. Here the CDR3 reads CASSLQGSGDTQYF. The CDR3 DNA is TGTGCCAGCTCACTCCAGGGTTCGGGGGATACGCAGTATTTT. The variable domain in full, completed from reference TRBV18 and TRBJ2-3, reads NAGVMQNPRHLVRRRGQEARLRCSPMKGHSHVYWYRQLPEEGLKFMVYLQKENIIDESGMPKERFSAEFPKEGPSILRIQQVVRGDSAAYFCASSLQGSGDTQYFGPGTRLTVL.

This sequence joins TRBV27 and TRBJ2-7; 9 nucleotides align to TRBD1. The CDR3 spans 16 residues. The J segment lost 0 bases and the V segment lost 5 bases, leaving 8 bases of the junction unmatched. From germline, CDR1 is MNHEY and CDR2 SMNVEV (reference sequence). In DNA, the CDR3 is TGTGCCAGCAGTCCTCTGACAGGGGGTAGCTCCTACGAGCAGTACTTC. Encoded protein: CASSPLTGGSSYEQYF.

The chain recombines TRBV7-2 with TRBJ2-6, with D perhaps being TRBD1 or TRBD2 (6 bases each). Germline V gene sequence: CDR1 SGHTA, CDR2 FQGNSA. The CDR3 spans 18 residues. V lost 5 bases and J 0 bases, leaving 17 bases between the germline ends. CDR3 protein: CASSQWGRGGSGANVLTF. The CDR3 nucleotides read TGTGCCAGCAGCCAGTGGGGCAGGGGAGGCTCTGGGGCCAACGTCCTGACTTTC.

This clone was detected a few times. The chain employs TRBV2 and TRBJ2-2, with no clear D. CDR3 size: 11 residues. V gave up 1 base and J gave up 13 bases, with 7 bases separating them. Looked up from germline, CDR1 is SNHLY and CDR2 is FYNNEI. The CDR3 DNA is TGTGCCAGCAGTGAAGGGGTAGGGCTGTTTTTT. Translation: CASSEGVGLFF.

The chain is built from TRBV9 and TRBJ2-5; D gene unclear. The end of the DNA is better explained by TRBJ2-7, so the J call may be wrong. CDR1 SGDLS and CDR2 YYNGEE come from the germline V gene. This CDR3 region has 13 residues. The DNA of the CDR3 is TGTGCCAGCAGCGTGATTGATGGTTACGAGCAGTACTTC. This sequence encodes CASSVIDGYEQYF.

The chain uses TRBV30 and TRBJ2-1; unclear D gene. V dropped 2 bases and J dropped 0 bases, with 14 bases sitting between them. This CDR3 is 16 amino acids long. Germline V gene lookup returns CDR1 GTSNPN and CDR2 SVGIG (reference sequence). The CDR3 nucleotides are TGTGCCTGGAGTCGCGACTTGTTGAGCTCCTACAATGAGCAGTTCTTC. Amino acid sequence: CAWSRDLLSSYNEQFF.

The gene calls are TRBV4-1 and TRBJ2-5; D possibly corresponds to TRBD1 (6 bases). Germline V CDR1 and CDR2: MGHRA, YSYEKL. The CDR3 sequence is 16 residues long. The V end was cut by 2 bases, the J end by 5 bases, with 18 bases between. CDR3 in amino acids: CASSQLRDNSLETQYF. The CDR3 DNA reads TGCGCCAGCAGCCAACTCCGGGACAACTCTCTGGAGACCCAGTACTTC.